This T cell receptor beta chain originates from a study of spatial heterogeneity in lung cancer. Study details: Detected beta-chain sequences consistently exceeded alpha-chain sequences. On average, each unique TCR and UMI combination appeared more than ten times in raw reads.

MiXCR was run by TCRdb on the 5' RACE reads, yielding one entry per CDR3 protein. This sample has 40,000 to 45,000 distinct CDR3 sequences, with around 15% found just once. Time point: sample taken at primary tumor resection. The donor group consisted of under 90 patients who had untreated, early-stage non-small cell lung cancer. Whole RNA, isolated from tumor, nontumor lung or frozen PBMC, was sequenced without prior sorting. CDR1 is MDHEN and CDR2 is SYDVKM in the germline V gene. The CDR3 length is 12 residues. The V and J ends lost 1 base and 6 bases respectively, with 4 bases between them. The TCR sequence derives from a male donor with early-stage non-small cell lung cancer. J is TRBJ1-5 and V is TRBV28; unclear D gene. The sample consisted of PBMCs, taken at surgery. The chain's CDR3 is CASSLYTQPQHF. The DNA of the CDR3 is TGTGCCAGCAGTTTATATACTCAGCCCCAGCATTTT. Supplemented by reference TRBV28 and TRBJ1-5, the full variable domain reads DVKVTQSSRYLVKRTGEKVFLECVQDMDHENMFWYRQDPGLGLRLIYFSYDVKMKEKGDIPEGYSVSREKKERFSLILESASTNQTSMYLCASSLYTQPQHFGDGTRLSIL.